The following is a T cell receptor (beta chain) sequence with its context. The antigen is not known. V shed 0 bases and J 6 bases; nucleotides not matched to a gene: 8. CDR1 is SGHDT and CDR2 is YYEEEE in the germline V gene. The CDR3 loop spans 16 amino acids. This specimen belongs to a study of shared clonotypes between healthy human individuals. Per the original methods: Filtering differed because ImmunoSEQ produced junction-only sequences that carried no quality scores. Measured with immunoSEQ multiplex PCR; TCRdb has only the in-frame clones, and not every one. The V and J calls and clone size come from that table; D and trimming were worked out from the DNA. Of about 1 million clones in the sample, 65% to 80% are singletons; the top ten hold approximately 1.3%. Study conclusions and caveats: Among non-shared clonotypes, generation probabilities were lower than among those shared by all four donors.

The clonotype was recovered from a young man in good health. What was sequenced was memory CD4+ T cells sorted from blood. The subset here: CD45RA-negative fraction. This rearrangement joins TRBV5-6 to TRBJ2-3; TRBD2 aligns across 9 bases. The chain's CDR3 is CASSLDLAGNGDTQYF. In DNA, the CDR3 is TGTGCCAGCAGCTTGGACCTAGCGGGAAACGGGGATACGCAGTATTTT.